The 29 T cell receptor beta chains below come from one sample, sequenced in a study of T-cell reconstitution after alpha-beta-depleted transplantation in children. For TCRbeta, the library was prepared with unique molecular identifiers. MiXCR, applied by TCRdb to the PCR reads, yields one record per CDR3 protein. The sample holds about 600,000 distinct CDR3 sequences, 10% to 15% seen once. This specimen was PBMCs, mostly from graft donor cells, taken 360 days after TCRalphabeta/CD19-depleted stem cell transplant. Receptors originate from a male patient aged 10-17 years who had a stem cell transplant for acute myeloid leukemia, so the T cells may come from the graft donor.

A few counts support this clonotype. This chain links TRBV12-3 or TRBV12-4 with TRBJ2-7; no firm D call. Trimming took 3 bases from V and 0 from J, leaving 12 bases between them. This CDR3 is 15 amino acids long. The DNA for the CDR3 is TGTGCCAGCAGTTTCGCGGCGGAGAGCTCCTACGAGCAGTACTTC. It yields the protein CASSFAAESSYEQYF.

DNA for the CDR3: TGTGCCAGCAGCCAAGATTTTGGGCTAGCGGGAGAAGAGACCCAGTACTTC. It yields the protein CASSQDFGLAGEETQYF. This sequence joins TRBV4-2 and TRBJ2-5; 10 bases line up with TRBD2. Germline CDR1 and CDR2: LGHNA and YNFKEQ. With 0 bases clipped from V and 3 bases from J, the junction kept 7 bases outside the gene matches. The CDR3 is 17 residues long.

This clonotype was detected many times. The rearrangement uses TRBV29-1 and TRBJ2-1; D might be TRBD2 (5 bases). The germline V and J ends were trimmed by 7 bases and 4 bases, with 23 bases remaining between them. Per the germline V gene, CDR1 is SQVTM and CDR2 is ANQGSEA. The CDR3 runs to 16 residues. The CDR3: CSAVLRELGNYNEQFF. In nucleotides, the CDR3 is TGCAGCGCAGTCCTTAGGGAACTAGGAAATTACAATGAGCAGTTCTTC.

V and J are TRBV20-1 and TRBJ1-1; a weak D match, TRBD1 (6 bases). Deletions cut 1 base from V and 4 bases from J, with 10 bases between. The germline V gene encodes CDR1 DFQATT and CDR2 SNEGSKA (reference sequence). The CDR3 has 13 residues. As DNA, the CDR3 is TGCAGTGCTAGAGGGGGGCTAGCCACTGAAGCTTTCTTT. Protein sequence: CSARGGLATEAFF.

The table lists this clonotype with many counts. The chain recombines TRBV6-2 or TRBV6-3 with TRBJ2-1, with D unclear. CDR1 is MNHEY and CDR2 is SVGEGT in the germline V gene. This CDR3 is built from 12 residues. Trimming removed 6 bases at V and 4 bases at J, with 7 bases between. CDR3 loop: CASSRGYNEQFF. Here the CDR3 DNA reads TGTGCCAGCAGCCGTGGGTACAATGAGCAGTTCTTC.

This clonotype was counted a few times. This chain uses TRBV10-3 with TRBJ2-3; 14 positions match TRBD2. Per germline, CDR1 ENHRY and CDR2 SYGVKD. The CDR3 loop spans 20 amino acids. Trimming at V came to 4 bases and at J to 4 bases, leaving 16 bases not matched to a gene. The CDR3 sequence: CAISGSGGIRLAGGPDTQYF. For the CDR3, the DNA is TGTGCCATCAGTGGCTCAGGGGGAATCCGACTAGCGGGAGGGCCAGATACGCAGTATTTT.

This clonotype was detected a few times. This chain joins TRBV12-3 or TRBV12-4 and TRBJ2-7; 8 bases align to TRBD2. J gave up 3 bases and V 6 bases, and 4 bases lay outside the gene matches. The CDR3 length is 13 residues. The CDR3 spells CASSRAGDYEQYF. Here the CDR3 DNA reads TGTGCCAGCAGCCGAGCGGGAGACTACGAGCAGTACTTC.

The CDR3 coding sequence is TGCAGCGTATTGGTAGAGGGGCCCTACGAGCAGTACTTC. Encoded protein: CSVLVEGPYEQYF. The chain uses TRBV29-1 and TRBJ2-7; perhaps D is TRBD1 or TRBD2 (5 bases each). V lost 6 bases to trimming and J lost 2 bases, with 14 bases between them. CDR3 size: 13 residues. The germline V gene has CDR1 SQVTM and CDR2 ANQGSEA.

CDR3 sequence reads: CSARVPGTGYGRDGYEQYF. For the CDR3, the DNA is TGCAGTGCTAGAGTGCCCGGGACAGGGTACGGGAGGGACGGCTACGAGCAGTACTTC. V gene TRBV20-1 combines with J gene TRBJ2-7; D possibly corresponds to TRBD1 (9 bases). Trimming stripped 1 base from V and 3 bases from J, with 28 bases between. CDR1 and CDR2 (germline): DFQATT, SNEGSKA (reference sequence). This CDR3 region has 19 residues.

The rearrangement joins TRBV7-2 to TRBJ2-1; D is possibly TRBD1 or TRBD2 (5 bases each). Germline CDR1 SGHTA, CDR2 FQGNSA. With 1 base removed from V and 0 bases from J, the gap between germline ends came to 13 bases. The CDR3 sequence is 17 residues long. Here the CDR3 DNA reads TGTGCCAGCAGCTTAGTTGGCGCAGGGAGCTCCTACAATGAGCAGTTCTTC. Protein product: CASSLVGAGSSYNEQFF. Complete variable domain (other parts from reference TRBV7-2 and TRBJ2-1): GAGVSQSPSNKVTEKGKDVELRCDPISGHTALYWYRQSLGQGLEFLIYFQGNSAPDKSGLPSDRFSAERTGGSVSTLTIQRTQQEDSAVYLCASSLVGAGSSYNEQFFGPGTRLTVL.

This clonotype was seen only a few times. The chain joins TRBV7-6 to TRBJ2-3; 8 positions match TRBD1. Germline CDR1 is SGHVS and CDR2 is FNYEAQ. V gave up 5 bases and J gave up 7 bases; unmatched junction bases: 17. This CDR3 spans 17 amino acids. The CDR3 here is CASSLPRKGQGWNTQYF. The CDR3 coding sequence is TGTGCCAGCAGCCTCCCCCGAAAAGGACAGGGATGGAATACGCAGTATTTT.

This clonotype turned up a few times. V usage is TRBV29-1 and J usage is TRBJ2-4, with TRBD2 matching over 7 bases. Trimming at V came to 1 base and at J to 2 bases, leaving 2 bases not matched to a gene. Germline CDR1 and CDR2: SQVTM and ANQGSEA. The CDR3 covers 14 residues. This chain's CDR3 is CSVEGRESKNIQYF. CDR3 sequence (DNA): TGCAGCGTTGAAGGGCGGGAGTCCAAAAACATTCAGTACTTC.

CDR3 residues: CSAREEERDKNIQYF. DNA for the CDR3: TGCAGTGCTAGAGAGGAGGAGCGTGACAAAAACATTCAGTACTTC. V and J are TRBV20-1 and TRBJ2-4; D is possibly TRBD2 (5 bases). This CDR3 region has 15 residues. The V gene's germline CDR1 is DFQATT and CDR2 SNEGSKA (reference sequence). Trimming took off 0 bases at V and 3 bases at J, with 12 bases between the two ends.

This clonotype was recorded a few times. The chain has TRBV20-1 and TRBJ2-1; TRBD2 aligns across 11 bases. Looked up from germline, CDR1 is DFQATT and CDR2 is SNEGSKA (reference sequence). This CDR3 is built from 20 residues. J was trimmed by 2 bases and V by 6 bases; bases with no gene match: 21. The CDR3 sequence is CSAKMAGLAESRRPYNEQFF. The CDR3 nucleotides read TGCAGTGCAAAGATGGCGGGACTAGCGGAATCAAGGAGGCCCTACAATGAGCAGTTCTTC.

The V and J genes are TRBV20-1 and TRBJ2-1, with TRBD2 matching 14 bases. The CDR3 extends over 15 amino acids. CDR1 and CDR2 from the germline V gene are DFQATT and SNEGSKA (reference sequence). Trimming took 3 bases from V and 7 from J; bases not matched to a gene: 5. The chain's CDR3 is CSASQTSGRANEQFF. The CDR3 DNA is TGCAGTGCTAGCCAGACTAGCGGGAGGGCTAATGAGCAGTTCTTC.

V usage is TRBV20-1 and J usage is TRBJ2-7, with 8 bases that match TRBD1. CDR3 length: 13 residues. Germline V gene sequence: CDR1 DFQATT, CDR2 SNEGSKA (reference sequence). Trimming at V came to 6 bases and at J to 7 bases, leaving 11 bases not matched to a gene. The CDR3 nucleotides read TGCAGTGCCTTCCGGGACAGGTCCAAGGAGCAGTACTTC. Protein: CSAFRDRSKEQYF.

The chain has TRBV21-1 and TRBJ2-1. TRBV21-1 has pseudogene status. The CDR3 contains 10 residues. The CDR3 region is CASSTYSGFF. The CDR3 region has the DNA TGTGCCAGCAGTACCTACTCGGGGTTCTTC.

A word on this clonotype: One end of the junction fails to match germline, which may point to a read error. The chain couples TRBV2 to TRBJ2-5; possibly TRBD1 for D (5 bases). Germline CDR1 reads SNHLY; CDR2 reads FYNNEI. The CDR3 runs to 11 residues. DNA for the CDR3: TGTGCCAGCAGTGAACAAGGGGCTGCCCTCTTC. Protein sequence: CASSEQGAALF.

This chain uses TRBV6-2 or TRBV6-3 with TRBJ2-1; possibly TRBD1 for D (5 bases). V dropped 2 bases and J dropped 10 bases, with 12 bases sitting between them. The germline gives CDR1 MNHEY, CDR2 SVGEGT. The CDR3 is 13 residues long. CDR3: CASSYRDSLEQFF. The CDR3 DNA is TGTGCCAGCAGTTACCGCGACAGCCTCGAGCAGTTCTTC.

The chain carries TRBV28 and TRBJ2-5; 11 bases are a match to TRBD2. Germline values: CDR1 MDHEN, CDR2 SYDVKM. Germline trimming cut 9 bases from V and 1 base from J; bases unmatched to any gene: 7. This CDR3 has 15 residues. The DNA of the CDR3 is TGTGCCAGTAATCTAGCGGGAGGCCTCCAAGAGACCCAGTACTTC. This encodes CASNLAGGLQETQYF.

This clonotype has only a few counts. V is TRBV4-2 and J is TRBJ2-3, with TRBD2 identical over 8 bases. This CDR3 spans 16 amino acids. Unmatched junction bases numbered 3, after V lost 1 base and J lost 0 bases. Germline V CDR1 and CDR2: LGHNA, YNFKEQ. The CDR3 region has the DNA TGTGCCAGCAGCCAAGTGCGGGAGGTCAGCACAGATACGCAGTATTTT. Residues: CASSQVREVSTDTQYF.

This clonotype has at least ten counts. The rearrangement uses TRBV29-1 and TRBJ2-1, with D possibly TRBD1 on 6 matching bases. The V end lost 5 bases, the J end lost 7 bases, and 15 bases lay between the germline ends. In germline, CDR1 is SQVTM, CDR2 ANQGSEA. CDR3 length: 13 residues. CDR3 nucleotide sequence: TGCAGCGTTCTGGGGGCGCCATTAAATGAGCAGTTCTTC. Its translation is CSVLGAPLNEQFF.

This clonotype was seen repeatedly, ten times or more. V usage is TRBV6-5 and J usage is TRBJ2-2; no definite D call. CDR1 MNHEY and CDR2 SVGAGI come from the germline V gene. The V end lost 2 bases, the J end lost 4 bases, and 14 bases lay between the germline ends. The CDR3 length is 16 residues. The CDR3 DNA follows: TGTGCCAGCAGTTACAGTATAATCACGGGCACCGGGGAGCTGTTTTTT. It is translated as CASSYSIITGTGELFF.

This clonotype occurred a few times. This chain connects TRBV28 to TRBJ2-5; 9 bases align to TRBD1. This CDR3 contains 14 residues. Trimming took 6 bases from V and 4 from J; bases not matched to a gene: 6. The germline gives CDR1 MDHEN, CDR2 SYDVKM. CDR3 nucleotides: TGTGCCAGCAGCCCCTGGACAGGGGTAGAGACCCAGTACTTC. This encodes CASSPWTGVETQYF.

This clonotype came up a few times. V and J are TRBV29-1 and TRBJ2-1; 9 bases align to TRBD2. Germline CDR1 reads SQVTM; CDR2 reads ANQGSEA. V gave up 8 bases and J gave up 7 bases; unmatched junction bases: 30. CDR3 length: 20 residues. The CDR3 DNA sequence: TGCAGCCCGGGCGGGAAGAGGGCAGTGAAGCGGGAGGATAATGAGAATGAGCAGTTCTTC. Translated, it gives CSPGGKRAVKREDNENEQFF.

This clonotype was seen many times. The chain combines TRBV12-3 or TRBV12-4 with TRBJ2-7, with 10 bases lining up with TRBD1. The CDR3 has 14 amino acids. The junction had 2 bases not matched to a gene; V was cut back by 3 bases and J by 3 bases. CDR3 bases: TGTGCCAGCAGTTTGGGACAGGGGTTCTACGAGCAGTACTTC. Translating gives CASSLGQGFYEQYF.

As concerns this clonotype: Mismatch with germline at one junction end may stem from a read error. This chain uses TRBV7-7 with TRBJ2-2; a possible D gene is TRBD2 (5 bases). The CDR3 is 16 amino acids. Germline CDR1 SSHAT, CDR2 FNYEAQ (reference sequence). Here the CDR3 reads CASSSYGGPNTGELFF. The DNA for the CDR3 is TGTGCTAGCAGCTCGTATGGAGGACCAAACACCGGGGAGCTGTTTTTT.

This clonotype has more than one count but fewer than ten. The gene calls are TRBV15 and TRBJ2-7; D may correspond to TRBD1 or TRBD2 (6 bases each). CDR1 is LNHNV, CDR2 YYDKDF, per germline (reference sequence). This CDR3 spans 17 amino acids. V was cut by 0 bases and J by 2 bases, with 17 bases left in between. The CDR3 spells CATSREGAGMTPYEQYF. CDR3 coding DNA: TGTGCCACCAGCAGAGAGGGGGCGGGAATGACGCCCTACGAGCAGTACTTC. Full variable domain (remainder filled in from reference TRBV15 and TRBJ2-7): DAMVIQNPRYQVTQFGKPVTLSCSQTLNHNVMYWYQQKSSQAPKLLFHYYDKDFNNEADTPDNFQSRRPNTSFCFLDIRSPGLGDTAMYLCATSREGAGMTPYEQYFGPGTRLTVT.

V gene TRBV11-1 combines with J gene TRBJ2-7; 7 bases agree with TRBD2. The CDR3 loop spans 17 amino acids. The germline gives CDR1 SGHAT, CDR2 FQDESV (reference sequence). V shed 5 bases, J shed 5 bases, and the junction held 18 bases outside the gene matches. CDR3: CASSLRAGLGEANEQYF. DNA for the CDR3: TGTGCCAGCAGCCTACGGGCCGGACTAGGAGAGGCCAACGAGCAGTACTTC.